This TCR beta chain was identified during a study of cytomegalovirus exposure and HLA in healthy donors. Primers: 60 Vbeta forward and 13 Jbeta reverse. Profiled with immunoSEQ multiplex PCR; TCRdb holds only in-frame clones, not every one. The table includes 150,000 to 200,000 clones, around 80% detected once. The germline gives CDR1 MDHEN, CDR2 SYDVKM. V dropped 6 bases and J dropped 7 bases, with 21 bases sitting between them. The CDR3 sequence is 16 residues long. The specimen sequenced was PBMCs. The sequence was collected from a man in his forties in good health and CMV-seronegative. The chain is built from TRBV28 and TRBJ1-4; D unresolved. The CDR3 protein is CASSPPGGEASEKLFF. The DNA of the CDR3 is TGTGCCAGCAGCCCACCTGGCGGGGAGGCAAGTGAAAAACTGTTTTTT.